The clone carrying this T cell receptor (beta chain) has at least ten counts. Its target is unknown. The CDR3 totals 13 residues. The germline CDR1 and CDR2 sequences are ENHRY and SYGVKD. The J segment lost 7 bases and the V segment lost 6 bases, leaving 3 bases of the junction unmatched. This entry belongs to a study of response to subunit inactivated influenza vaccine. MiXCR, applied by TCRdb to the RT-PCR reads, yields one record per CDR3 protein. The table records around 170,000 distinct CDR3 sequences, approximately 11% of them present only once. Broader study findings: After each seasonal influenza vaccination, few new T cells are recruited, the authors suggested.

This TCR was recovered from a man between 50 and 75 years old who received an inactivated influenza vaccine. The specimen comprised CD8+ T cells sorted from PBMCs, sampled less than 25 months after vaccination. The chain couples TRBV10-3 to TRBJ2-1; 10 bases align to TRBD1. The CDR3 sequence is CAIRPGQGNEQFF. In DNA form, the CDR3 reads TGTGCCATCAGGCCGGGACAGGGGAATGAGCAGTTCTTC.